Listed below are T cell receptor beta chains from one sample, sequenced in a study of regulatory dendritic cells for organ transplantation. Their cognate antigens are unknown. TCRdb's copy holds only in-frame clones and misses some; the assay was immunoSEQ multiplex PCR. The data hold 9,500 to 15,000 clones, with 70% to 80% observed a single time. The sequenced sample was naive CD4+ T cells from blood cultured with regulatory dendritic cells. These receptor sequences come from a human donor in good health. Each CDR3 is given with its conserved first and last residue. The D gene is left open where the match is weak. Clone size, where shown, is once, few, many, or a class for clones that have expanded.

J | length | size | V | D | CDR3 | DNA
TRBJ1-2 | 15 | few | TRBV6-5 | TRBD1 | CASSLPGQGHYGYTF | TGTGCCAGCAGCCTACCGGGACAGGGACACTATGGCTACACCTTC
TRBJ2-7 | 11 | few | TRBV2 | NA | CASSVGLGQYF | TGTGCCAGCAGTGTAGGACTCGGGCAGTACTTC
TRBJ2-7 | 14 | NA | TRBV19 | NA | CASSIDAGRYEQYF | TGTGCCAGTAGTATAGATGCAGGGCGCTACGAGCAGTACTTC
TRBJ2-5 | 14 | NA | TRBV5-4 | NA | CASSPDRTQETQYF | TGTGCCAGCAGTCCCGACAGGACCCAAGAGACCCAGTACTTC
TRBJ2-3 | 16 | NA | TRBV7-2 | NA | CASSLVYAGSTDTQYF | TGTGCCAGCAGCTTAGTATATGCGGGGTCAACAGATACGCAGTATTTT
TRBJ1-5 | 15 | NA | TRBV18 | TRBD1 | CASSGQGFGGQPQHF | TGTGCCAGCTCCGGACAGGGGTTTGGGGGTCAGCCCCAGCATTTT
TRBJ1-4 | 17 | NA | TRBV23-1 | TRBD1 | CASRDRGGLATNEKLFF | TGCGCCAGTAGGGACAGGGGGGGGTTAGCAACTAATGAAAAACTGTTTTTT
TRBJ1-1 | 14 | NA | TRBV2 | TRBD1 | CASSNGQGHGEAFF | TGTGCCAGCAGTAACGGACAGGGGCATGGTGAAGCTTTCTTT
TRBJ1-3 | 15 | few | TRBV7-9 | NA | CASRRDRSSGNTIYF | TGTGCCAGCAGGAGGGATAGGAGCTCTGGAAACACCATATATTTT
TRBJ1-4 | 14 | NA | TRBV2 | TRBD1 | CASSLQGSNEKLFF | TGTGCCAGCAGTTTACAGGGGTCTAATGAAAAACTGTTTTTT
TRBJ1-6 | 16 | NA | TRBV7-3 | TRBD1 | CASSSTGAGGSSPLHF | TGTGCCAGCAGCTCGACTGGGGCAGGGGGGTCCTCACCCCTCCACTTT
TRBJ1-4 | 14 | NA | TRBV19 | TRBD1 | CASSSTGGREKLFF | TGTGCCAGTAGTTCGACAGGGGGACGTGAAAAACTGTTTTTT
TRBJ2-3 | 15 | NA | TRBV6-5 | TRBD1 | CATENRGARTDTQYF | TGTGCCACTGAAAACAGGGGAGCAAGGACAGATACGCAGTATTTT
TRBJ2-5 | 15 | NA | TRBV7-9 | TRBD2 | CASSPPGTSFETQYF | TGTGCCAGCAGTCCCCCCGGGACTAGCTTCGAGACCCAGTACTTC
TRBJ1-3 | 15 | few | TRBV6-1 | NA | CASSGQANSGNTIYF | TGTGCCAGTTCAGGGCAGGCAAACTCTGGAAACACCATATATTTT
TRBJ2-7 | 14 | NA | TRBV19 | TRBD1 | CASSIEETGGEQYF | TGTGCCAGTAGTATTGAGGAGACAGGGGGCGAGCAGTACTTC
TRBJ2-2 | 20 | NA | TRBV15 | TRBD1 | CATSRDALRGGYYNTGELFF | TGTGCCACCAGCAGGGACGCCCTAAGAGGGGGCTATTATAACACCGGGGAGCTGTTTTTT
TRBJ1-1 | 18 | NA | TRBV4-1 | NA | CASSRTTVAFGQNTEAFF | TGCGCCAGCAGCCGTACTACAGTGGCGTTTGGACAGAACACTGAAGCTTTCTTT
TRBJ2-2 | 15 | NA | TRBV5-1 | NA | CASTPGSGNTGELFF | TGCGCCAGCACCCCGGGGTCAGGGAACACCGGGGAGCTGTTTTTT
TRBJ2-1 | 16 | NA | TRBV6-5 | TRBD2 | CASSYQRGMGYNEQFF | TGTGCCAGCAGTTACCAGCGGGGGATGGGGTACAATGAGCAGTTCTTC
TRBJ2-7 | 16 | NA | TRBV9 | TRBD1 | CASSPRTGASHYEQYF | TGTGCCAGCAGCCCCCGGACAGGGGCCAGCCACTACGAGCAGTACTTC
TRBJ1-2 | 11 | NA | TRBV11-3 | NA | CASSLGGGYTF | TGTGCCAGCAGCTTGGGGGGTGGCTACACCTTC
TRBJ1-6 | 16 | NA | TRBV19 | NA | CASSPDRGSWNSPLHF | TGTGCCAGTAGCCCCGACCGGGGGAGCTGGAATTCACCCCTCCACTTT
TRBJ2-5 | 12 | NA | TRBV5-1 | NA | CASSINQETQYF | TGCGCCAGCAGCATAAACCAAGAGACCCAGTACTTC
TRBJ2-1 | 16 | NA | TRBV7-2 | TRBD1 | CASSLVDRGSYNEQFF | TGTGCCAGCAGCTTAGTTGACAGGGGCTCCTACAATGAGCAGTTCTTC
TRBJ2-3 | 14 | NA | TRBV7-2 | TRBD2 | CASRAAGGTDTQYF | TGTGCCAGCAGGGCAGCGGGGGGCACAGATACGCAGTATTTT
TRBJ1-1 | 16 | NA | TRBV7-2 | TRBD1 | CASSSRRTGTNTEAFF | TGTGCCAGCAGCAGCCGAAGGACAGGAACCAACACTGAAGCTTTCTTT
TRBJ2-5 | 15 | NA | TRBV18 | NA | CASSRLGAGEETQYF | TGTGCCAGCTCGCGACTGGGAGCAGGAGAAGAGACCCAGTACTTC
TRBJ1-6 | 17 | NA | TRBV18 | TRBD1 | CASSPSLMTGSGSPLHF | TGTGCCAGCTCACCCAGCCTAATGACAGGGTCCGGCTCACCCCTCCACTTT
TRBJ1-6 | 16 | once | TRBV4-1 | TRBD1 | CASSQVGGPYNSPLHF | TGCGCCAGCAGCCAAGTAGGGGGCCCCTATAATTCACCCCTCCACTTT
TRBJ2-7 | 13 | NA | TRBV7-9 | NA | CASPGQGLGEQYF | TGTGCCAGCCCCGGGCAGGGGCTAGGAGAGCAGTACTTC
TRBJ2-1 | 19 | NA | TRBV19 | TRBD2 | CASSIRLAGRSSSYNEQFF | TGTGCCAGTAGTATCCGCCTAGCGGGGAGGTCGAGCTCCTACAATGAGCAGTTCTTC
TRBJ2-5 | 14 | once | TRBV18 | NA | CASSPPSGQETQYF | TGTGCCAGCTCACCACCGTCGGGGCAAGAGACCCAGTACTTC
TRBJ2-7 | 14 | NA | TRBV19 | TRBD1 | CASSILQGNYEQYF | TGTGCCAGTAGTATCTTACAGGGGAACTACGAGCAGTACTTC
TRBJ1-1 | 13 | NA | TRBV6-1 | NA | CASSEGVVAEAFF | TGTGCCAGCAGTGAGGGCGTTGTCGCTGAAGCTTTCTTT
TRBJ2-5 | 16 | NA | TRBV5-5 | TRBD2 | CASSYRLAGTQETQYF | TGTGCCAGCAGCTATCGACTAGCGGGGACCCAAGAGACCCAGTACTTC
TRBJ2-3 | 15 | NA | TRBV19 | NA | CASTRPGHNTDTQYF | TGTGCCAGTACACGCCCGGGACACAACACAGATACGCAGTATTTT
TRBJ1-4 | 16 | once | TRBV18 | TRBD1 | CASSTSTGGGGEKLFF | TGTGCCAGCTCAACTTCTACAGGGGGCGGAGGTGAAAAACTGTTTTTT
TRBJ2-5 | 16 | NA | TRBV5-1 | TRBD2 | CASSSTSGGAQETQYF | TGCGCCAGCAGCTCGACTAGCGGGGGGGCCCAAGAGACCCAGTACTTC
TRBJ1-2 | 14 | NA | TRBV6-1 | NA | CASSDPGLNYGYTF | TGTGCCAGCAGTGACCCCGGACTTAACTATGGCTACACCTTC
TRBJ1-6 | 14 | NA | TRBV27 | NA | CASPGGRTNSPLHF | TGTGCCAGCCCCGGCGGACGGACAAATTCACCCCTCCACTTT
TRBJ1-5 | 17 | NA | TRBV6-1 | NA | CASSEEVQARGNQPQHF | TGTGCCAGCAGTGAAGAAGTGCAGGCCAGGGGCAATCAGCCCCAGCATTTT
TRBJ1-6 | 16 | NA | TRBV21-1 | NA | CASSPLKSPDNSPLHF | TGTGCCAGCAGCCCCCTAAAGAGCCCGGATAATTCACCCCTCCACTTT
TRBJ2-1 | 16 | NA | TRBV7-2 | NA | CASSVKGTGAYNEQFF | TGTGCCAGCAGCGTTAAGGGAACGGGGGCCTACAATGAGCAGTTCTTC
TRBJ1-6 | 18 | NA | TRBV19 | TRBD1 | CASSMGGQGSSYNSPLHF | TGTGCCAGTAGTATGGGAGGACAGGGGAGCTCCTATAATTCACCCCTCCACTTT
TRBJ2-2 | 17 | NA | TRBV18 | TRBD1 | CASSPFEGQAFTGELFF | TGTGCCAGCTCACCATTCGAGGGACAGGCCTTCACCGGGGAGCTGTTTTTT
TRBJ2-7 | 14 | NA | TRBV15 | NA | CATSSFRDSYEQYF | TGTGCCACCAGCAGCTTCCGGGACTCCTACGAGCAGTACTTC
TRBJ2-7 | 15 | NA | TRBV5-4 | NA | CASSLSGASSYEQYF | TGTGCCAGCAGCTTGTCAGGGGCTAGCTCCTACGAGCAGTACTTC
TRBJ2-3 | 17 | NA | TRBV5-4 | TRBD2 | CASSLPLAGGGTDTQYF | TGTGCCAGCAGCTTGCCCCTAGCGGGGGGGGGCACAGATACGCAGTATTTT
TRBJ2-1 | 15 | few | TRBV7-2 | TRBD1 | CASSFDRGSYNEQFF | TGTGCCAGCAGCTTTGACAGGGGCTCCTACAATGAGCAGTTCTTC
TRBJ1-2 | 16 | NA | TRBV4-3 | NA | CASSQGNARERYGYTF | TGCGCCAGCAGCCAAGGGAATGCGAGGGAGCGCTATGGCTACACCTTC
TRBJ2-1 | 17 | few | TRBV7-9 | NA | CASSPWTLRGSYNEQFF | TGTGCCAGCAGCCCGTGGACCCTACGGGGAAGTTACAATGAGCAGTTCTTC
TRBJ1-6 | 18 | NA | TRBV19 | NA | CAAKTGGRRSSYNSPLHF | TGTGCAGCAAAAACGGGGGGCAGGCGCAGCTCCTATAATTCACCCCTCCACTTT
TRBJ1-2 | 12 | NA | TRBV2 | NA | CASTASGLGYTF | TGTGCCAGCACCGCGTCAGGCTTGGGCTACACCTTC
TRBJ1-5 | 13 | few | TRBV10-3 | TRBD1 | CAATDRVDQPQHF | TGTGCCGCGACGGACAGGGTCGATCAGCCCCAGCATTTT